A single sample gave rise to the 3 T cell receptor beta chains below, sequenced in a study of Graves' ophthalmopathy and Graves' hyperthyroidism. Scientists amplified the TCR beta CDR3 regions from RNA transcripts. First-round RT-PCR used HTBI primers; second-round multiplex PCR followed. TCRdb called the multiplex PCR reads again in MiXCR, with one record for every CDR3 protein. The profile shows 200,000 to 250,000 distinct CDR3 sequences, roughly a fifth of them singletons. The sample comprised peripheral blood. The receptors derive from a woman in her 50s with Graves' ophthalmopathy.

This clonotype was seen at least ten times. The rearrangement joins TRBV12-3 or TRBV12-4 to TRBJ2-5; D not certain. This CDR3 is built from 12 residues. Trimming took off 6 bases at V and 7 bases at J, with 12 bases between the two ends. CDR3 coding DNA: TGTGCCAGCAGCCGACGGTTCGGGACCCAGTACTTC. Its translation is CASSRRFGTQYF.

This clonotype was recorded at least ten times. The V call is TRBV28, the J call TRBJ2-2, with 9 bases matching TRBD2. The CDR3 runs 14 residues. Germline V CDR1 and CDR2: MDHEN, SYDVKM. Germline trimming cut 7 bases from V and 6 bases from J; bases unmatched to any gene: 6. The CDR3 DNA reads TGTGCCAGCACTGAGACTAGCGGATCCGGGGAGCTGTTTTTT. Protein sequence: CASTETSGSGELFF.

At least ten counts were recorded for this clonotype. The chain employs TRBV12-3 or TRBV12-4 and TRBJ2-2; 9 positions match TRBD1. The trim removed 4 bases at V and 4 bases at J, leaving 7 bases unmatched. The CDR3 extends over 16 amino acids. CDR3: CASSSTGGMGTGELFF. The DNA of the CDR3 is TGTGCCAGCAGTTCCACAGGGGGCATGGGCACCGGGGAGCTGTTTTTT.